This entry lists 25 T cell receptor beta chains sequenced from one sample in a study of blood T cell repertoires in COVID-19. Assay: immunoSEQ multiplex PCR; the TCRdb copy retains only in-frame clones and omits some. The repertoire holds some 270,000 clones, with roughly 90% as singletons. Input material: peripheral blood. The receptor set was obtained from a man aged 30-40 years with acute or convalescent COVID-19.

The rearrangement links TRBV30 to TRBJ1-5; D not certain. Deletions cut 5 bases from V and 4 bases from J, with 9 bases between. This CDR3 has 12 residues. Looked up from germline, CDR1 is GTSNPN and CDR2 is SVGIG (reference sequence). The CDR3 reads CAWGGGNQPQHF. CDR3 DNA sequence: TGTGCCTGGGGCGGAGGGAATCAGCCCCAGCATTTT.

The genes are TRBV9 and TRBJ2-1, with D perhaps matching TRBD1 (5 bases). The CDR3 loop spans 17 amino acids. V lost 0 bases, J lost 1 base, and 14 bases lay in between. Germline loops: CDR1 SGDLS, CDR2 YYNGEE. The CDR3: CASSVEVRGDSYNEQFF. The CDR3 DNA is TGTGCCAGCAGCGTAGAAGTAAGGGGCGATTCCTACAATGAGCAGTTCTTC. Based on the CDR3 plus reference TRBV9 and TRBJ2-1, the full variable domain is DSGVTQTPKHLITATGQRVTLRCSPRSGDLSVYWYQQSLDQGLQFLIQYYNGEERAKGNILERFSAQQFPDLHSELNLSSLELGDSALYFCASSVEVRGDSYNEQFFGPGTRLTVL.

CDR3 sequence (DNA): TGTGCCAGCAGCGTTACCGGGACAGGGGGCACTGAAGCTTTCTTT. Translated, it gives CASSVTGTGGTEAFF. The chain couples TRBV7-3 to TRBJ1-1; 11 bases line up with TRBD1. Germline CDR1 reads SGHTA; CDR2 reads FQGTGA. CDR3 length: 15 residues. Trimming took 5 bases from V and 4 from J; bases not matched to a gene: 6.

V and J are TRBV19 and TRBJ1-2, with D unclear. CDR1 is LNHDA and CDR2 is SQIVND in the germline V gene (reference sequence). The CDR3 covers 13 residues. The ends were cut back, 5 bases at V and 7 bases at J, with 14 bases in the middle. CDR3 region: CASSSQRRRGYTF. As DNA, the CDR3 is TGTGCCAGTAGTTCCCAACGGAGACGTGGCTACACCTTC.

The V gene is TRBV5-1, the J gene TRBJ1-2; D not certain. This CDR3 has 14 residues. V was cut by 0 bases and J by 5 bases, with 11 bases left in between. Per the germline V gene, CDR1 is SGHRS and CDR2 is YFSETQ. CDR3 loop: CASSLEERSYGYTF. CDR3 bases: TGCGCCAGCAGCTTGGAGGAGAGGAGTTATGGCTACACCTTC. The full variable domain, in which reference TRBV5-1 and TRBJ1-2 provide the parts outside the CDR3, is KAGVTQTPRYLIKTRGQQVTLSCSPISGHRSVSWYQQTPGQGLQFLFEYFSETQRNKGNFPGRFSGRQFSNSRSEMNVSTLELGDSALYLCASSLEERSYGYTFGSGTRLTVV.

The chain employs TRBV27 and TRBJ1-6, with TRBD1 matching 7 bases. Germline V lookup: CDR1 MNHEY, CDR2 SMNVEV (reference sequence). Trimming took 8 bases from V and 5 from J; bases not matched to a gene: 12. The CDR3 totals 16 residues. For the CDR3, the DNA is TGTGCCAGCGCGGAGGCCGGGACAGCCGATAATTCACCCCTCCACTTT. It translates to CASAEAGTADNSPLHF.

V is TRBV15 and J is TRBJ2-4; possible D gene TRBD2, 6 bases. The V end lost 0 bases, the J end lost 8 bases, and 20 bases lay between the germline ends. The CDR3 length is 17 residues. Germline loops: CDR1 LNHNV, CDR2 YYDKDF (reference sequence). The CDR3 DNA follows: TGTGCCACCAGCAGAGATTGGCCCCGGCAGGGAGGATACATTCAGTACTTC. This translates into CATSRDWPRQGGYIQYF.

The chain links TRBV6-5 to TRBJ2-1, with D maybe TRBD1 (5 bases). The CDR3 has 15 residues. CDR1 and CDR2 from the germline V gene are MNHEY and SVGAGI. V dropped 6 bases and J dropped 0 bases, with 12 bases sitting between them. The CDR3 nucleotides read TGTGCCAGCAGGCCCCCAGGGTACTCCTACAATGAGCAGTTCTTC. Translating gives CASRPPGYSYNEQFF.

The chain joins TRBV6-5 to TRBJ1-6; D is ambiguous. In germline, CDR1 is MNHEY, CDR2 SVGAGI. CDR3 length: 12 residues. Trimming took off 0 bases at V and 14 bases at J, with 8 bases between the two ends. This chain's CDR3 is CASSYSLGTLHF. CDR3 coding DNA: TGTGCCAGCAGTTACTCTCTGGGCACCCTCCACTTT.

V and J are TRBV4-1 and TRBJ2-7; D is perhaps TRBD1 (7 bases). Germline-derived CDR1 and CDR2 are MGHRA and YSYEKL. The CDR3 extends over 13 amino acids. V lost 3 bases, J lost 7 bases, and 13 bases lay in between. The CDR3 here is CASSQAGGREQYF. CDR3 bases: TGCGCCAGCAGCCAGGCAGGGGGGAGGGAGCAGTACTTC.

The chain uses TRBV5-1 and TRBJ2-3; D ambiguous. Germline V gives CDR1 SGHRS, CDR2 YFSETQ. V lost 2 bases and J lost 2, with 12 bases in between. CDR3 size: 15 residues. The CDR3 region has the DNA TGCGCCAGCAGCTTATCGGCAGGTAACACAGATACGCAGTATTTT. Translated: CASSLSAGNTDTQYF.

The V gene is TRBV5-4, the J gene TRBJ1-2; TRBD1 matches at 7 bases. This CDR3 has 11 amino acids. Germline CDR1 is SGHNT and CDR2 is YYREEE (reference sequence). V shed 9 bases and J 8 bases; nucleotides not matched to a gene: 7. Here the CDR3 reads CAMTTGLGYTF. The CDR3, as DNA: TGTGCCATGACGACAGGGTTAGGCTACACCTTC.

This clone was seen just once. J is TRBJ1-1 and V is TRBV10-2; 8 positions match TRBD1. The germline CDR1 and CDR2 sequences are WSHSY and SAAADI. Germline trimming cut 7 bases from V and 0 bases from J; bases unmatched to any gene: 4. This CDR3 spans 14 amino acids. The CDR3 region is CASTGQGMNTEAFF. In nucleotides, the CDR3 is TGCGCCAGCACTGGACAGGGTATGAACACTGAAGCTTTCTTT.

This sequence joins TRBV30 and TRBJ2-3; 9 bases fit TRBD2. CDR1 GTSNPN and CDR2 SVGIG come from the germline V gene (reference sequence). This CDR3 contains 15 residues. Germline trimming cut 2 bases from V and 6 bases from J; bases unmatched to any gene: 9. CDR3 in amino acids: CAWSRGRVSRDTQYF. The CDR3 region has the DNA TGTGCCTGGAGTCGCGGGAGGGTATCTAGGGATACGCAGTATTTT.

The rearrangement uses TRBV9 and TRBJ2-2; 10 positions match TRBD1. The CDR3 extends over 17 amino acids. V gave up 0 bases and J gave up 0 bases; unmatched junction bases: 2. The V gene's germline CDR1 is SGDLS and CDR2 YYNGEE. In nucleotides, the CDR3 is TGTGCCAGCAGCGTAGGAGGACAGGGGGCGAACACCGGGGAGCTGTTTTTT. Amino acid sequence: CASSVGGQGANTGELFF.

Worth noting for this clone: A junction end diverges from the germline sequence, so it may reflect a read error. The rearrangement uses TRBV7-2 and TRBJ2-4; the match to TRBD2 covers 11 bases. The CDR3 extends over 16 amino acids. CDR1 is SGHTA, CDR2 FQGNSA, per germline. CDR3 protein: CASSLAGLADHNIQYF. Written as DNA, the CDR3 is TGTGCCAGCAGCCTAGCGGGACTAGCGGACCACAACATTCAGTACTTC. The whole variable domain, remainder taken from reference TRBV7-2 and TRBJ2-4, is GAGVSQSPSNKVTEKGKDVELRCDPISGHTALYWYRQSLGQGLEFLIYFQGNSAPDKSGLPSDRFSAERTGGSVSTLTIQRTQQEDSAVYLCASSLAGLADHNIQYFGAGTRLSVL.

The rearrangement uses TRBV5-1 and TRBJ2-1, with 11 bases identical to TRBD2. The germline V gene has CDR1 SGHRS and CDR2 YFSETQ. V gave up 6 bases and J gave up 4 bases; unmatched junction bases: 3. The CDR3 is 14 residues long. The CDR3, as DNA: TGCGCCAGCACCTTAGCGGGGGGGTACAATGAGCAGTTCTTC. Protein sequence: CASTLAGGYNEQFF.

The rearrangement joins TRBV5-5 to TRBJ2-5, with 8 nucleotides matching TRBD2. The CDR3 spans 18 residues. Germline V gene lookup returns CDR1 SGHKS and CDR2 YYEKEE (reference sequence). J was trimmed by 5 bases and V by 2 bases; bases with no gene match: 17. DNA of the CDR3: TGTGCCAGCAGCTTACTACTTCCTGGACTAGCATTGGGCGAGACCCAGTACTTC. As protein: CASSLLLPGLALGETQYF.

This rearrangement joins TRBV14 to TRBJ1-2, with unresolved D. This CDR3 has 15 amino acids. V was clipped by 2 bases and J by 6 bases, with 16 bases between them. Germline CDR1 SGHDN, CDR2 FVKESK. Written as DNA, the CDR3 is TGTGCCAGCAGCCAACGTGGCAGGTCAGATCATGGCTACACCTTC. It encodes CASSQRGRSDHGYTF.

The table lists this clone with a count of one. The chain is built from TRBV5-4 and TRBJ2-3; perhaps TRBD2 as D (5 bases). The germline CDR1 and CDR2 sequences are SGHNT and YYREEE (reference sequence). The CDR3 consists of 12 residues. V gave up 4 bases and J gave up 6 bases, with 9 bases separating them. CDR3 sequence (DNA): TGTGCCAGCAGCCTACTAGGGGATACGCAGTATTTT. It encodes CASSLLGDTQYF.

The table lists this clone with a count of one. The chain couples TRBV4-1 to TRBJ2-3, with 12 bases fitting TRBD2. CDR1 MGHRA and CDR2 YSYEKL come from the germline V gene. The V gene end was trimmed by 1 base and the J gene end by 5 bases; junction bases not matched to a gene: 10. This CDR3 comprises 18 residues. CDR3 region: CASSQAHPLAGGKDTQYF. CDR3 bases: TGCGCCAGCAGCCAAGCCCATCCCCTAGCGGGGGGGAAAGATACGCAGTATTTT.

The V gene is TRBV29-1, the J gene TRBJ2-1; possible D gene TRBD2, 6 bases. CDR3 length: 12 residues. With 8 bases removed from V and 6 bases from J, the gap between germline ends came to 14 bases. Per germline, CDR1 SQVTM and CDR2 ANQGSEA. The chain's CDR3 is CSPTAGPNEQFF. Here the CDR3 DNA reads TGCAGCCCCACCGCGGGGCCCAATGAGCAGTTCTTC.

This clone was counted once. The J gene is TRBJ2-5, the V gene TRBV6-6, with D tentatively TRBD1 (5 bases). Germline V CDR1 and CDR2: MNHNY, SVGAGI (reference sequence). This CDR3 is built from 16 residues. Trimming took 0 bases from V and 5 from J, leaving 16 bases between them. CDR3 loop: CASSYSSLPKGETQYF. The CDR3 DNA reads as TGTGCCAGCAGTTACTCGAGCCTCCCCAAGGGGGAGACCCAGTACTTC.

The chain combines TRBV19 with TRBJ2-5, with TRBD1 matching over 10 bases. This CDR3 has 17 amino acids. V gave up 5 bases and J gave up 7 bases; unmatched junction bases: 16. Germline V gene lookup returns CDR1 LNHDA and CDR2 SQIVND (reference sequence). In nucleotides, the CDR3 is TGTGCCAGTAGTGCCGGGACAGGGGCGTCTGGGGGTGGGACCCAGTACTTC. It yields the protein CASSAGTGASGGGTQYF.

This clone showed up just a few times. The rearrangement joins TRBV7-2 to TRBJ2-7, with D possibly being TRBD2 (5 bases). This CDR3 comprises 14 residues. In germline, CDR1 is SGHTA, CDR2 FQGNSA. V was shortened by 1 base and J by 3 bases, with 10 bases between the two germline ends. In DNA form, the CDR3 reads TGTGCCAGCAGCTTAGGGGGAGTCTTCTACGAGCAGTACTTC. Protein: CASSLGGVFYEQYF.